The source of this T cell receptor beta chain is a study of cytomegalovirus exposure and HLA in healthy donors. Study-level information: The approximately 670 first-cohort repertoires and the approximately 110 validation repertoires shared the same platform, a later analysis reported. General observations from the study: The study recorded 150 to 200 TCR beta chains that were cytomegalovirus-associated.

This clone was observed once. Antigen specificity is unknown. Assay used: immunoSEQ multiplex PCR; TCRdb lists only in-frame clones, some missing. The top ten clones hold less than 3.5% of a sample with some 150,000 clones, about 89% of them seen once. The germline V gene encodes CDR1 SEHNR and CDR2 FQNEAQ (reference sequence). V lost 4 bases and J lost 6, with 6 bases in between. The CDR3 spans 12 residues. The chain couples TRBV7-9 to TRBJ2-2; a weak D match, TRBD2 (6 bases). This TCR came from a man between 18 and 35 years old in good health and CMV-seropositive. Sequencing was performed on PBMCs. The CDR3 bases are TGTGCCAGCAGCTCTAGCGCCGGGGAGCTGTTTTTT. Its translation: CASSSSAGELFF.